These T cell receptor beta chains were read from a single sample in a study of OX40 agonist ivuxolimab in advanced cancers. Profiled with immunoSEQ multiplex PCR; TCRdb holds only in-frame clones, not every one. The sample consists of under 20,000 clones, roughly four fifths of them appearing once. This sample comprised CD4+ or CD8+ T cells sorted from blood, obtained in a trial of the OX40 agonist ivuxolimab. Source of these receptors: an adult with an advanced solid tumor such as melanoma, head and neck, liver or kidney cancer. The CDR3 runs from the conserved cysteine through the conserved F or W. Each record gives: V gene, J gene, clone size, D gene, CDR3 protein, CDR3 DNA. D genes are given only for firm matches. Clone size is shown for a subset of rows, as once, few, many or a class of expanded clone.

v_gene: TRBV2; j_gene: TRBJ1-2; abundance: NA; d_gene: NA; CDR3aa: CASSEPLFSSYGYTF; CDR3nt: TGTGCCAGCAGTGAACCGCTATTCTCCAGCTATGGCTACACCTTC
v_gene: TRBV19; j_gene: TRBJ1-1; abundance: NA; d_gene: NA; CDR3aa: CASSIGTLNTEAFF; CDR3nt: TGTGCCAGTAGTATAGGGACATTGAACACTGAAGCTTTCTTT
v_gene: TRBV5-1; j_gene: TRBJ2-1; abundance: NA; d_gene: NA; CDR3aa: CASSLDGDEQFF; CDR3nt: TGCGCCAGCAGCTTGGACGGGGATGAGCAGTTCTTC
v_gene: TRBV29-1; j_gene: TRBJ2-7; abundance: NA; d_gene: TRBD1; CDR3aa: CSVEQGASYEQYF; CDR3nt: TGCAGCGTTGAACAGGGGGCCTCCTACGAGCAGTACTTC
v_gene: TRBV7-8; j_gene: TRBJ2-3; abundance: NA; d_gene: NA; CDR3aa: CASSGVTDTQYF; CDR3nt: TGTGCCAGCAGCGGAGTAACAGATACGCAGTATTTT
v_gene: TRBV4-2; j_gene: TRBJ2-1; abundance: NA; d_gene: NA; CDR3aa: CASSQDGAGNEQFF; CDR3nt: TGTGCCAGCAGCCAAGACGGGGCCGGCAATGAGCAGTTCTTC
v_gene: TRBV5-1; j_gene: TRBJ2-7; abundance: NA; d_gene: TRBD1; CDR3aa: CASSLRTGGYEQYF; CDR3nt: TGCGCCAGCAGCTTGAGGACAGGGGGTTACGAGCAGTACTTC
v_gene: TRBV28; j_gene: TRBJ2-3; abundance: NA; d_gene: TRBD1; CDR3aa: CASSRDSFTDTQYF; CDR3nt: TGTGCCAGCAGTCGGGACAGTTTCACAGATACGCAGTATTTT
v_gene: TRBV5-1; j_gene: TRBJ2-7; abundance: NA; d_gene: NA; CDR3aa: CASSVNQGEQYF; CDR3nt: TGCGCCAGCAGCGTAAACCAGGGGGAGCAGTACTTC
v_gene: TRBV6-4; j_gene: TRBJ2-2; abundance: few; d_gene: TRBD2; CDR3aa: CASSDGGTSVTGELFF; CDR3nt: TGTGCCAGCAGTGACGGAGGGACTAGCGTCACCGGGGAGCTGTTTTTT
v_gene: TRBV27; j_gene: TRBJ2-1; abundance: NA; d_gene: NA; CDR3aa: CASSLNSGLKYNEQFF; CDR3nt: TGTGCCAGCAGTTTAAATTCGGGACTCAAATACAATGAGCAGTTCTTC
v_gene: TRBV7-3; j_gene: TRBJ1-1; abundance: NA; d_gene: TRBD1; CDR3aa: CASSLLPRDRDTEAFF; CDR3nt: TGTGCCAGCAGCTTACTACCTAGGGACAGGGACACTGAAGCTTTCTTT
v_gene: TRBV19; j_gene: TRBJ1-1; abundance: NA; d_gene: NA; CDR3aa: CASNGWSLEAFF; CDR3nt: TGTGCCAGTAACGGGTGGTCGCTTGAAGCTTTCTTT
v_gene: TRBV5-4; j_gene: TRBJ2-2; abundance: NA; d_gene: NA; CDR3aa: CASSLLVGYGTLFF; CDR3nt: TGTGCCAGCAGCTTGTTAGTAGGTTACGGGACGCTGTTTTTT
v_gene: TRBV29-1; j_gene: TRBJ1-1; abundance: once; d_gene: NA; CDR3aa: CSVDIADNLNTEAFF; CDR3nt: TGCAGCGTTGACATCGCGGACAACCTGAACACTGAAGCTTTCTTT
v_gene: TRBV21-1; j_gene: TRBJ1-5; abundance: once; d_gene: NA; CDR3aa: CASSKCWGNQPQHF; CDR3nt: TGTGCCAGCAGCAAATGTTGGGGCAATCAGCCCCAGCATTTT
v_gene: TRBV27; j_gene: TRBJ2-3; abundance: NA; d_gene: TRBD1; CDR3aa: CASGNRGRSSTDTQYF; CDR3nt: TGTGCCAGCGGCAACAGGGGTCGTTCTAGCACAGATACGCAGTATTTT
v_gene: TRBV19; j_gene: TRBJ1-2; abundance: NA; d_gene: TRBD1; CDR3aa: CASSTGQGARHYGYTF; CDR3nt: TGTGCCAGTAGTACAGGACAGGGGGCGCGGCACTATGGCTACACCTTC
v_gene: TRBV5-1; j_gene: TRBJ2-5; abundance: NA; d_gene: NA; CDR3aa: CASSLESLQETQYF; CDR3nt: TGCGCCAGCAGCTTGGAGTCCCTCCAAGAGACCCAGTACTTC
v_gene: TRBV6-6; j_gene: TRBJ2-7; abundance: once; d_gene: TRBD2; CDR3aa: CASSYLAGAHEQYF; CDR3nt: TGTGCCAGCAGTTACTTAGCGGGAGCCCACGAGCAGTACTTC
v_gene: TRBV5-6; j_gene: TRBJ2-2; abundance: NA; d_gene: NA; CDR3aa: CASRPGFGSTGELFF; CDR3nt: TGTGCCAGCAGGCCGGGGTTCGGGTCGACCGGGGAGCTGTTTTTT
v_gene: TRBV19; j_gene: TRBJ1-1; abundance: large; d_gene: TRBD1; CDR3aa: CASSLQGAAEAFF; CDR3nt: TGTGCCAGTAGTCTACAGGGGGCCGCTGAAGCTTTCTTT
v_gene: TRBV6-1; j_gene: TRBJ2-7; abundance: NA; d_gene: NA; CDR3aa: CASSEAGEGAYEQYF; CDR3nt: TGTGCCAGCAGTGAAGCGGGGGAGGGGGCCTACGAGCAGTACTTC
v_gene: TRBV5-4; j_gene: TRBJ2-2; abundance: NA; d_gene: TRBD2; CDR3aa: CASSWGLAGTGELFF; CDR3nt: TGTGCCAGCAGTTGGGGACTAGCGGGAACCGGGGAGCTGTTTTTT
v_gene: TRBV7-9; j_gene: TRBJ1-6; abundance: NA; d_gene: NA; CDR3aa: CASSLVRLSYNSPLHF; CDR3nt: TGTGCCAGCAGCTTAGTTAGGCTCTCCTATAATTCACCCCTCCACTTT
v_gene: TRBV9; j_gene: TRBJ2-7; abundance: NA; d_gene: TRBD1; CDR3aa: CASSSVGTGYEQYF; CDR3nt: TGTGCCAGCAGCTCGGTGGGGACAGGCTACGAGCAGTACTTC
v_gene: TRBV6-4; j_gene: TRBJ2-1; abundance: NA; d_gene: NA; CDR3aa: CASSEVGAGTEQFF; CDR3nt: TGTGCCAGCAGTGAAGTAGGCGCCGGGACTGAGCAGTTCTTC
v_gene: TRBV7-6; j_gene: TRBJ1-1; abundance: NA; d_gene: NA; CDR3aa: CASSLAVTANTEAFF; CDR3nt: TGTGCCAGCAGCTTAGCGGTGACGGCGAACACTGAAGCTTTCTTT
v_gene: TRBV11-2; j_gene: TRBJ2-7; abundance: medium-sized; d_gene: NA; CDR3aa: CASSSNQQEQYF; CDR3nt: TGTGCCAGCAGCTCTAATCAGCAGGAGCAGTACTTC
v_gene: TRBV4-3; j_gene: TRBJ2-7; abundance: NA; d_gene: NA; CDR3aa: CASSQDRAGPRGEQYF; CDR3nt: TGCGCCAGCAGCCAAGATCGAGCGGGCCCTCGGGGCGAGCAGTACTTC
v_gene: TRBV28; j_gene: TRBJ1-2; abundance: few; d_gene: NA; CDR3aa: CASSFPGDHGYTF; CDR3nt: TGTGCCAGCAGTTTCCCCGGGGATCATGGCTACACCTTC
v_gene: TRBV5-5; j_gene: TRBJ1-3; abundance: NA; d_gene: NA; CDR3aa: CASSSNVQGRFSGNTIYF; CDR3nt: TGTGCCAGCAGCTCAAACGTACAGGGACGCTTCTCTGGAAACACCATATATTTT
v_gene: TRBV21-1; j_gene: TRBJ2-1; abundance: NA; d_gene: NA; CDR3aa: CARQAERGNEQFF; CDR3nt: TGTGCCCGCCAAGCGGAGAGGGGCAATGAGCAGTTCTTC
v_gene: TRBV9; j_gene: TRBJ1-2; abundance: NA; d_gene: NA; CDR3aa: CASSKSTRTVNYGYTF; CDR3nt: TGTGCCAGCAGCAAGTCAACAAGGACGGTTAACTATGGCTACACCTTC
v_gene: TRBV7-1; j_gene: TRBJ2-1; abundance: NA; d_gene: NA; CDR3aa: CASSFSPPGPVDNEQFF; CDR3nt: TGTGCCAGCAGCTTTTCCCCTCCGGGACCGGTGGACAATGAGCAGTTCTTC
v_gene: TRBV27; j_gene: TRBJ2-1; abundance: NA; d_gene: NA; CDR3aa: CASSLIQDYYNEQFF; CDR3nt: TGTGCCAGCAGTTTGATACAGGACTACTACAATGAGCAGTTCTTC
v_gene: TRBV2; j_gene: TRBJ2-7; abundance: NA; d_gene: TRBD1; CDR3aa: CASSESDPLRTGNSLITYEQYF; CDR3nt: TGTGCCAGCAGTGAAAGTGATCCGCTGCGGACAGGCAACAGCCTTATTACCTACGAGCAGTACTTC
v_gene: TRBV2; j_gene: TRBJ2-6; abundance: NA; d_gene: NA; CDR3aa: CASMSSSGANVLTF; CDR3nt: TGTGCCAGCATGTCCAGCTCTGGGGCCAACGTCCTGACTTTC
v_gene: TRBV6-5; j_gene: TRBJ2-2; abundance: NA; d_gene: NA; CDR3aa: CASSYDSGTGELFF; CDR3nt: TGTGCCAGCAGTTATGATAGCGGAACCGGGGAGCTGTTTTTT
v_gene: TRBV10-3; j_gene: TRBJ2-5; abundance: NA; d_gene: NA; CDR3aa: CAIRGYQETQYF; CDR3nt: TGTGCCATCAGGGGGTACCAAGAGACCCAGTACTTC
v_gene: TRBV19; j_gene: TRBJ1-2; abundance: once; d_gene: NA; CDR3aa: CASSTPLAGSDGYTF; CDR3nt: TGTGCCAGTAGTACACCCTTGGCAGGGTCTGACGGCTACACCTTC
v_gene: TRBV27; j_gene: TRBJ2-5; abundance: NA; d_gene: TRBD2; CDR3aa: CASSGAGGETQYF; CDR3nt: TGTGCCAGCAGCGGGGCGGGGGGAGAGACCCAGTACTTC
v_gene: TRBV7-3; j_gene: TRBJ2-1; abundance: NA; d_gene: TRBD2; CDR3aa: CASSLKREGHEQFF; CDR3nt: TGTGCCAGCAGCCTTAAGCGGGAGGGGCATGAGCAGTTCTTC
v_gene: TRBV28; j_gene: TRBJ2-7; abundance: NA; d_gene: TRBD2; CDR3aa: CASSQTSGSPPYEQYF; CDR3nt: TGTGCCAGCAGTCAAACTAGCGGGAGTCCCCCCTACGAGCAGTACTTC
v_gene: TRBV28; j_gene: TRBJ2-6; abundance: NA; d_gene: NA; CDR3aa: CASSPGTFSGANVLTF; CDR3nt: TGTGCCAGCAGTCCCGGGACTTTCTCTGGGGCCAACGTCCTGACTTTC
v_gene: TRBV30; j_gene: TRBJ2-7; abundance: few; d_gene: NA; CDR3aa: CAWTGDSYEQYF; CDR3nt: TGTGCCTGGACAGGAGATTCCTACGAGCAGTACTTC
v_gene: TRBV6-5; j_gene: TRBJ2-7; abundance: NA; d_gene: TRBD2; CDR3aa: CASSYVLAGSYEQYF; CDR3nt: TGTGCCAGCAGTTACGTCCTAGCGGGATCCTACGAGCAGTACTTC
v_gene: TRBV6-6; j_gene: TRBJ2-1; abundance: NA; d_gene: TRBD1; CDR3aa: CASSYPGTGSNEQFF; CDR3nt: TGTGCCAGCAGTTACCCCGGGACAGGGTCCAATGAGCAGTTCTTC
v_gene: TRBV6-5; j_gene: TRBJ2-1; abundance: NA; d_gene: NA; CDR3aa: CASSYALFNEQFF; CDR3nt: TGTGCCAGCAGTTACGCTCTATTCAATGAGCAGTTCTTC